This T cell receptor (beta chain) was recovered during a study of blood T cell repertoires in COVID-19. Study-wide context: COVID-19 samples, acute and convalescent, were from the United States, Italy and Spain. T cells, B-cell-depleted T cells, or PBMCs supplied cDNA or gDNA.

Per the original methods: Estimated nucleated cell counts came from reference gene primer amplification. TCRdb keeps only in-frame clones here, not all; method: immunoSEQ multiplex PCR. The DNA was the basis for D and trimming; V, J and clone size are from that table. The sample includes nearly 200,000 clones, approximately 80% seen only once; the top ten take 6.9%. Germline CDR1 and CDR2: SGDLS and YYNGEE. V lost 3 bases and J 3 bases, leaving 13 bases between the germline ends. The CDR3 covers 15 residues. This receptor was identified in a human donor with acute or convalescent COVID-19. The donor label of this sample is uncertain. Sequenced sample: peripheral blood. This chain uses TRBV9 with TRBJ1-5; maybe TRBD1 (5 bases). CDR3 amino acids: CASSARDVPNQPQHF. The CDR3 DNA follows: TGTGCCAGCAGCGCCAGGGATGTCCCCAATCAGCCCCAGCATTTT.